Presented here are 8 T cell receptor beta chains from one specimen sequenced in a study of blood T cell repertoires in COVID-19. This table comes from immunoSEQ multiplex PCR, and its TCRdb copy is limited to in-frame clones, with some not included. The sample has about 260,000 clones, about nine tenths seen once; the top ten hold roughly 12%. The sequencing input was peripheral blood. These receptors all come from a woman aged 30 to 39 with COVID-19, enrolled during active disease.

The V and J genes are TRBV7-8 and TRBJ1-5, with D tentatively TRBD1 (5 bases). V lost 2 bases to trimming and J lost 4 bases, with 15 bases between them. Germline CDR1 SGHVS, CDR2 FQNEAQ. CDR3 length: 16 residues. The CDR3 sequence is CASSLRGVHTNQPQHF. In DNA form, the CDR3 reads TGTGCCAGCAGCTTACGGGGGGTCCACACTAATCAGCCCCAGCATTTT.

The chain has TRBV7-9 and TRBJ2-7; possible D gene TRBD2, 5 bases. V dropped 5 bases and J dropped 2 bases, with 13 bases sitting between them. From germline, CDR1 is SEHNR and CDR2 FQNEAQ (reference sequence). The CDR3 spans 14 residues. CDR3 sequence (DNA): TGTGCCAGCAGCCAGAGCGGAGGACCCTACGAGCAGTACTTC. Amino acid sequence: CASSQSGGPYEQYF.

The chain has TRBV18 and TRBJ1-1; 8 bases agree with TRBD1. V shed 2 bases and J 1 base; nucleotides not matched to a gene: 6. This CDR3 spans 16 amino acids. Per germline, CDR1 KGHSH and CDR2 LQKENI. The CDR3, as DNA: TGTGCCAGCTCACCAGAAACGGACAGGGCGAACACTGAAGCTTTCTTT. Encoded protein: CASSPETDRANTEAFF. Drawing the rest from reference TRBV18 and TRBJ1-1, the complete variable domain is NAGVMQNPRHLVRRRGQEARLRCSPMKGHSHVYWYRQLPEEGLKFMVYLQKENIIDESGMPKERFSAEFPKEGPSILRIQQVVRGDSAAYFCASSPETDRANTEAFFGQGTRLTVV.

The chain employs TRBV27 and TRBJ1-5; no clear D gene. Trimming removed 6 bases at V and 6 bases at J, with 21 bases between. Per germline, CDR1 MNHEY and CDR2 SMNVEV (reference sequence). The CDR3 is 16 residues long. The CDR3 nucleotides are TGTGCCAGCAGACCTACCTCTGAGGGTTGGGGTCAGCCCCAGCATTTT. Residues: CASRPTSEGWGQPQHF.

A note on this clone: Other DNA sequences in this sample translate to the same CDR3. V usage is TRBV5-1 and J usage is TRBJ2-1; 13 bases match TRBD2. This CDR3 region has 15 residues. The J segment lost 9 bases and the V segment lost 2 bases, leaving 5 bases of the junction unmatched. Germline loops: CDR1 SGHRS, CDR2 YFSETQ. CDR3 coding DNA: TGCGCCAGCAGCTTTGGACTAGCGGGAGAGGGTGAGCAGTTCTTC. This sequence encodes CASSFGLAGEGEQFF. The whole variable domain, remainder taken from reference TRBV5-1 and TRBJ2-1, is KAGVTQTPRYLIKTRGQQVTLSCSPISGHRSVSWYQQTPGQGLQFLFEYFSETQRNKGNFPGRFSGRQFSNSRSEMNVSTLELGDSALYLCASSFGLAGEGEQFFGPGTRLTVL.

The V and J genes are TRBV11-2 and TRBJ1-4; TRBD1 aligns across 9 bases. V shed 5 bases and J 6 bases; nucleotides not matched to a gene: 4. The CDR3 length is 14 residues. Germline CDR1 SGHAT, CDR2 FQNNGV. This chain's CDR3 is CASSPTGGYEKLFF. The DNA for the CDR3 is TGTGCCAGCAGCCCGACAGGGGGGTATGAAAAACTGTTTTTT.

The gene calls are TRBV25-1 and TRBJ2-7, with TRBD1 matching 7 bases. After removal of 6 bases from V and 2 bases from J, the junction contained 7 bases not matched to a gene. The CDR3 is 14 residues long. Germline values: CDR1 MGHDK, CDR2 SYGVNS. Here the CDR3 DNA reads TGTGCCAGCAGCTATAGCCAGGGGGCCTACGAGCAGTACTTC. This gives the protein CASSYSQGAYEQYF.

This clone was detected only once. V usage is TRBV12-3 or TRBV12-4 and J usage is TRBJ2-7, with D perhaps matching TRBD1 (6 bases). V was clipped by 3 bases and J by 4 bases, with 10 bases between them. The CDR3 covers 13 residues. The CDR3 DNA sequence: TGTGCCAGCAGTTTTGCAGGGGAATACGAGCAGTACTTC. Protein: CASSFAGEYEQYF.